This T cell receptor (beta chain) was documented in a study of beta chain features in type 1 diabetes. Germline assignment: CDR1 LGHNA and CDR2 YSLEER. The ends were cut back, 1 base at V and 6 bases at J, with 5 bases in the middle. This CDR3 contains 12 residues. Findings and caveats of the study: Researchers caution that PCR might favor shorter templates, equally among patients and controls. All four CD4+ subsets from Type 1 diabetes patients carried moderately but significantly shorter TCRB CDR3s. The question of HLA type influencing TCRB rearrangement was one that remained unresolved here.

Sequenced material consisted of expressed TCRB transcripts (all of the isolated RNA was reverse transcribed). This table comes from immunoSEQ multiplex PCR, and its TCRdb copy is limited to in-frame clones, with some not included. The table lists fewer than 400,000 clones, 9.3% of them singletons. With respect to this clone: Its antigen is undetermined.

The chain recombines TRBV4-3 with TRBJ2-3; perhaps D is TRBD1 or TRBD2 (5 bases each). The sequencing sample was made of central memory CD4+ T cells from blood. This TCR came from a man aged 25-45 years with type 1 diabetes. The CDR3: CASSQGDDTQYF. As DNA, the CDR3 is TGCGCCAGCAGCCAAGGGGACGATACGCAGTATTTT.